Following are 7 T cell receptor beta chains from one sample sequenced in a study of CD8 T cells in Susac syndrome. With random hexamers, reverse transcription was performed on roughly 0.5 to 1 ug of RNA. TCRdb re-derived calls from the immunoSEQ multiplex PCR reads in MiXCR, one entry per CDR3 protein. The sample carries approximately 190,000 distinct CDR3 sequences, 85% to 95% recorded once. The sample consisted of CD4+ T cells from PBMCs. The receptors shown here come from a human donor in good health.

The CDR3 DNA reads TGTGCCAGCAGCCTACGGACAGGCCGGAACACTGAAGCTTTCTTT. This encodes CASSLRTGRNTEAFF. This chain connects TRBV14 to TRBJ1-1; TRBD1 agrees at 7 bases. Looked up from germline, CDR1 is SGHDN and CDR2 is FVKESK. V lost 4 bases and J lost 1; bases outside the gene matches: 6. The CDR3 contains 15 residues.

The chain employs TRBV19 and TRBJ1-5; D is perhaps TRBD1 (5 bases). This CDR3 is 13 amino acids long. Trimming removed 9 bases at V and 5 bases at J, with 14 bases between. Per the germline V gene, CDR1 is LNHDA and CDR2 is SQIVND (reference sequence). The CDR3 coding sequence is TGTGCCAGCCAATCGGACACCTATCAGCCCCAGCATTTT. Amino acids: CASQSDTYQPQHF.

This rearrangement joins TRBV7-9 to TRBJ2-5; D remains ambiguous. V lost 4 bases to trimming and J lost 2 bases, with 8 bases between them. Germline CDR1 SEHNR, CDR2 FQNEAQ (reference sequence). CDR3 length equals 13 residues. CDR3 protein: CASSWARQETQYF. The DNA for the CDR3 is TGTGCCAGCAGCTGGGCCAGACAAGAGACCCAGTACTTC.

CDR3 residues: CASSSGAYRNTEAFF. The CDR3 region has the DNA TGCGCCAGCAGTTCGGGGGCATATCGTAACACTGAAGCTTTCTTT. The J gene is TRBJ1-1, the V gene TRBV5-1, with a possible D match to TRBD1 (6 bases). Per the germline V gene, CDR1 is SGHRS and CDR2 is YFSETQ. Trimming shortened V by 5 bases and J by 2 bases, and 16 bases separated the two germline ends. This CDR3 is 15 amino acids long.

The chain combines TRBV14 with TRBJ2-4, with D possibly TRBD2 on 6 matching bases. V was cut by 0 bases and J by 7 bases, with 19 bases left in between. This CDR3 contains 17 residues. Germline V gene data show CDR1 as SGHDN and CDR2 as FVKESK. The CDR3 is CASSQEGGHYGRNIQYF. In DNA form, the CDR3 reads TGTGCCAGCAGCCAAGAGGGAGGACACTATGGGCGGAACATTCAGTACTTC.

The V and J genes are TRBV5-5 and TRBJ1-4; D might be TRBD1 (6 bases). Germline V CDR1 and CDR2: SGHKS, YYEKEE (reference sequence). V was shortened by 0 bases and J by 5 bases, with 11 bases between the two germline ends. CDR3 length: 15 amino acids. The CDR3 coding sequence is TGTGCCAGCAGCTTGGGTTCGGGGGCGAATGAAAAACTGTTTTTT. Amino acids: CASSLGSGANEKLFF.

V usage is TRBV3-1 and J usage is TRBJ1-2; D not certain. Looked up from germline, CDR1 is LGHDT and CDR2 is YNNKEL (reference sequence). This CDR3 has 12 residues. V was shortened by 2 bases and J by 4 bases, with 5 bases between the two germline ends. CDR3 nucleotide sequence: TGTGCCAGCAGCCAATCCTTCTATGGCTACACCTTC. Protein product: CASSQSFYGYTF.